The 17 T cell receptor beta chains reported below all come from one sample, sequenced in a study of T-cell memory formation after mild COVID-19. TCRdb recomputed calls from the 5' RACE reads with MiXCR, one row per CDR3 protein. The sample yields approximately 490,000 distinct CDR3 sequences, around 20% seen once. Input material: PBMCs or a T cell subset sorted from them (not recorded which). These receptors were taken from an adult woman who had mild COVID-19 (a few samples of this study predate the infection). Cell type and time point are not known.

This clonotype was picked up a small number of times. This rearrangement joins TRBV12-3 or TRBV12-4 to TRBJ2-1; perhaps TRBD1 as D (5 bases). V gave up 6 bases and J gave up 5 bases, with 14 bases separating them. The CDR3 extends over 14 amino acids. CDR3 nucleotides: TGTGCCAGCAGGGGCAGGGCGCAAGACAATGAGCAGTTCTTC. It codes for CASRGRAQDNEQFF.

V gene TRBV21-1 combines with J gene TRBJ1-5; the table's D call of TRBD1 was not tested on the DNA. TRBV21-1 is a recognized pseudogene. This CDR3 spans 14 amino acids. The CDR3 DNA is TGTGCCAGCAGGCAGGGAACCTTCTGCGCGCCCCAGCATTTT. Amino acids: CASRQGTFCAPQHF.

Only a few counts were recorded for this clonotype. V usage is TRBV12-3 or TRBV12-4 and J usage is TRBJ2-5, with 7 bases aligning to TRBD1. CDR3 length: 13 residues. J lost 5 bases, V lost 7 bases, and 7 bases had no gene match. This CDR3 is CASTPGQWETQYF. The DNA of the CDR3 is TGTGCCAGCACCCCGGGACAGTGGGAGACCCAGTACTTC.

The chain has TRBV6-5 and TRBJ1-1, with D perhaps matching TRBD1 (6 bases). The ends were cut back, 5 bases at V and 6 bases at J, with 16 bases in the middle. CDR1 is MNHEY, CDR2 SVGAGI, per germline. The CDR3 runs 14 residues. The CDR3 nucleotides are TGTGCCAGCAGTCTACACCGGGACACTCCTGAAGCTTTCTTT. Translating it yields CASSLHRDTPEAFF.

The chain carries TRBV7-9 and TRBJ2-1; D may be TRBD2 (5 bases). The CDR3 extends over 18 amino acids. Germline CDR1 SEHNR, CDR2 FQNEAQ (reference sequence). V shed 2 bases and J shed 0 bases, with 17 bases lying between them. The CDR3, as DNA: TGTGCCAGCAGCTTAACCGGGCTAGCCTTCTCCTCCTACAATGAGCAGTTCTTC. It yields the protein CASSLTGLAFSSYNEQFF.

The CDR3 nucleotides read TGCAGTGTTGACTACGTACCCTCTGGGGATGGCTACACCTTC. Its protein product is CSVDYVPSGDGYTF. The chain combines TRBV20-1 with TRBJ1-2; D is undetermined. Germline CDR1 DFQATT, CDR2 SNEGSKA (reference sequence). The CDR3 spans 14 residues. The germline V and J ends were trimmed by 7 bases and 6 bases, with 21 bases remaining between them.

The V gene is TRBV2, the J gene TRBJ2-7, with 7 bases fitting TRBD1. With 3 bases clipped from V and 1 base from J, the junction kept 3 bases outside the gene matches. This CDR3 is 14 amino acids long. Germline V CDR1 and CDR2: SNHLY, FYNNEI. CDR3 bases: TGTGCCAGCAGTGAGGGCAGGGGGTCCTACGAGCAGTACTTC. It encodes CASSEGRGSYEQYF.

This clonotype has just a few counts. The gene calls are TRBV7-2 and TRBJ2-3; D may correspond to TRBD1 or TRBD2 (5 bases each). Germline V lookup: CDR1 SGHTA, CDR2 FQGNSA. This CDR3 is built from 16 residues. V was shortened by 5 bases and J by 6 bases, with 21 bases between the two germline ends. CDR3 sequence reads: CASSRTPGPKFDTQYF. The CDR3 coding sequence is TGTGCCAGCAGCCGGACCCCGGGACCGAAATTTGATACGCAGTATTTT.

This clonotype came up a few times. The chain links TRBV7-9 to TRBJ2-1; TRBD2 agrees at 13 bases. This CDR3 has 16 amino acids. The V gene's germline CDR1 is SEHNR and CDR2 FQNEAQ (reference sequence). The junction had 5 bases not matched to a gene; V was cut back by 1 base and J by 8 bases. CDR3 sequence: CASSLVGTSGIDEQFF. The CDR3 DNA is TGTGCCAGCAGCTTAGTTGGGACTAGCGGGATCGATGAGCAGTTCTTC.

This clonotype was found a few times. The chain has TRBV20-1 and TRBJ2-1, with TRBD2 identical over 7 bases. The CDR3 length is 13 residues. CDR1 and CDR2 from the germline V gene are DFQATT and SNEGSKA (reference sequence). The V and J ends lost 6 bases and 6 bases, in that order; junction bases with no gene match: 8. CDR3 sequence: CSAWEGVGNEQFF. CDR3 bases: TGCAGTGCGTGGGAGGGAGTAGGCAATGAGCAGTTCTTC.

This clonotype appeared a few times. V usage is TRBV20-1 and J usage is TRBJ1-6, with TRBD1 matching over 9 bases. J lost 7 bases, V lost 0 bases, and 4 bases had no gene match. Germline values: CDR1 DFQATT, CDR2 SNEGSKA (reference sequence). The CDR3 is 15 amino acids. CDR3 DNA: TGCAGTGCTAGAGAGGGTACAGGGGGCAATTCACCCCTCCACTTT. Translated, it gives CSAREGTGGNSPLHF.

The chain links TRBV5-1 to TRBJ1-2; no clear D gene. The CDR3 length is 13 residues. Germline lookup yields CDR1 SGHRS and CDR2 YFSETQ. Trimming took 3 bases from V and 4 from J, leaving 10 bases between them. The CDR3 protein is CASSSAAGYGYTF. The CDR3 region has the DNA TGCGCCAGCAGCTCGGCGGCTGGCTATGGCTACACCTTC.

The rearrangement links TRBV20-1 to TRBJ1-2, with 8 bases that match TRBD1. J was trimmed by 0 bases and V by 6 bases; bases with no gene match: 9. Per the germline V gene, CDR1 is DFQATT and CDR2 is SNEGSKA (reference sequence). The CDR3 loop spans 15 amino acids. DNA of the CDR3: TGCAGTGCCCCGGGACAGGACGCAACTAACTATGGCTACACCTTC. Translated, it gives CSAPGQDATNYGYTF.

The chain carries TRBV30 and TRBJ2-1, with TRBD2 matching over 7 bases. The V gene end was trimmed by 1 base and the J gene end by 8 bases; junction bases not matched to a gene: 11. The CDR3 is made up of 15 amino acids. Germline V gene sequence: CDR1 GTSNPN, CDR2 SVGIG (reference sequence). CDR3 residues: CAWSDGGRGSDEQFF. CDR3 sequence (DNA): TGTGCCTGGAGTGACGGGGGGAGGGGATCGGATGAGCAGTTCTTC.

This clonotype was counted a single time. The V call is TRBV20-1, the J call TRBJ2-1, with D perhaps TRBD2 (6 bases). The CDR3 is 15 amino acids. The germline V gene encodes CDR1 DFQATT and CDR2 SNEGSKA (reference sequence). The V and J ends lost 6 bases and 1 base respectively, with 16 bases between them. The CDR3 here is CSAMPGLRSYNEQFF. The CDR3 DNA reads as TGCAGTGCCATGCCGGGACTGCGTTCCTACAATGAGCAGTTCTTC.

This clonotype was picked up one time. This chain joins TRBV4-2 and TRBJ2-1; D call uncertain. Germline CDR1 is LGHNA and CDR2 is YNFKEQ. Trimming cost V 0 bases and J 1 base, with 1 base left between them. CDR3 length equals 13 residues. CDR3 loop: CASSQESYNEQFF. CDR3 nucleotide sequence: TGTGCCAGCAGCCAAGAGTCCTACAATGAGCAGTTCTTC.

This clonotype was counted only a few times. The J gene is TRBJ2-7, the V gene TRBV7-2, with D perhaps TRBD2 (6 bases). The V and J ends lost 5 bases and 3 bases respectively, with 17 bases between them. Looked up from germline, CDR1 is SGHTA and CDR2 is FQGNSA. The CDR3 loop spans 15 amino acids. The CDR3 region is CASSLGGYGSYEQYF. The CDR3 DNA sequence: TGTGCCAGCAGCCTTGGAGGGTACGGGAGCTACGAGCAGTACTTC.